This TCR beta chain was documented in a study of shared clonotypes between healthy human individuals. Study overall: Serving as donors were two women and three men, whose ages spanned 18 to 49.

Germline V gene sequence: CDR1 MNHEY, CDR2 SVGAGI. Trimming took 2 bases from V and 2 from J; bases not matched to a gene: 3. The CDR3 totals 15 residues. Evenly divided among several immunoSEQ plates was the genomic DNA of each subset. Per the authors' pipeline: ImmunoSEQ gave junction-only sequences without quality scores, so filtering differed. The protocol was immunoSEQ multiplex PCR, while the TCRdb copy is restricted to in-frame clones and leaves out a portion. V and J calls and clone size are copied from that table; D and trimming were computed from the DNA. The data hold roughly 2,500,000 clones, with roughly 93% observed a single time.

This TCR was sampled from a man between 18 and 29 years old in good health. Some clones in this sample may be carry-over from other donors' samples. Sequencing used naive CD4+ T cells from PBMCs. Subset: CD45RA+ positively selected. The chain couples TRBV6-5 to TRBJ2-1, with TRBD2 matching 7 bases. The CDR3 is CASSYRLAAYNEQFF. The CDR3 DNA reads TGTGCCAGCAGTTACAGGCTAGCGGCCTACAATGAGCAGTTCTTC.